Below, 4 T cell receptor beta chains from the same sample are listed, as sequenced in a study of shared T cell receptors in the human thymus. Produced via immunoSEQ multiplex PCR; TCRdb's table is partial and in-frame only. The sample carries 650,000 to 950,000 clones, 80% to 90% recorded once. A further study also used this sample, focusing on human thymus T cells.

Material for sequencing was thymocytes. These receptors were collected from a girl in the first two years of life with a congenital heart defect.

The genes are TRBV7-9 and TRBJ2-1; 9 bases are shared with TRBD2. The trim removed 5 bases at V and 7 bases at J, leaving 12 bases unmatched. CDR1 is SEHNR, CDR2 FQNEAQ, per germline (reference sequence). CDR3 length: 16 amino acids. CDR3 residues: CASSLLSGGPDNEQFF. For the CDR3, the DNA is TGTGCCAGCAGCCTCTTAAGCGGGGGGCCCGATAATGAGCAGTTCTTC.

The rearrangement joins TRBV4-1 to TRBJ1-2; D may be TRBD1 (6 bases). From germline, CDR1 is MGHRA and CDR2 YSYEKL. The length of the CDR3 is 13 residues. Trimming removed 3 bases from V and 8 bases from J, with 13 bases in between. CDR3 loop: CASSHRGIRGYTF. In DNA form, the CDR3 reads TGCGCCAGCAGCCACAGGGGAATACGGGGCTACACCTTC.

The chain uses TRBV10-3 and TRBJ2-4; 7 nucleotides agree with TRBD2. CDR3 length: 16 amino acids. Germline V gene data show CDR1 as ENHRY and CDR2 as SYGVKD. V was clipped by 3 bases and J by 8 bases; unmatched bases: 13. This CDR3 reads CAISESPPGGGDIQYF. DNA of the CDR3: TGTGCCATCAGTGAATCACCCCCGGGTGGGGGGGACATTCAGTACTTC.

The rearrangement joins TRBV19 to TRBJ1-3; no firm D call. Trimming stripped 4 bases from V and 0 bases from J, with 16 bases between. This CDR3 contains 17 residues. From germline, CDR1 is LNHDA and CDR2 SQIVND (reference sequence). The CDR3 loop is CASSKNASRLSGNTIYF. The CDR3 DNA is TGTGCCAGTAGTAAAAACGCCTCGCGCCTCTCTGGAAACACCATATATTTT. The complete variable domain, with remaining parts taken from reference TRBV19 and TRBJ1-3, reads DGGITQSPKYLFRKEGQNVTLSCEQNLNHDAMYWYRQDPGQGLRLIYYSQIVNDFQKGDIAEGYSVSREKKESFPLTVTSAQKNPTAFYLCASSKNASRLSGNTIYFGEGSWLTVV.